A selection of T cell receptor beta chains follows, all from one sample in a study of blood T cell repertoires in COVID-19. The data were produced by immunoSEQ multiplex PCR, yet TCRdb's version contains in-frame clones alone and is incomplete. The sample holds some 150,000 clones; just over 85% are singletons and the top ten take 1.5%. Input material: peripheral blood. These receptor sequences come from a woman in her fifties or sixties with acute or convalescent COVID-19. The CDR3 runs from the conserved cysteine through the conserved F or W. The D gene is left open where the match is weak. The size entry is marked missing in some rows and otherwise reads once, few, many or a size class.

TRBJ2-7	few	TRBD1	TRBV27	CASSFGQGPTYEQYF	TGTGCCAGCAGTTTCGGACAGGGGCCAACCTACGAGCAGTACTTC
TRBJ2-1	NA	NA	TRBV7-2	CASSPYWTGSSYNEQFF	TGTGCCAGCAGCCCCTACTGGACGGGAAGCTCCTACAATGAGCAGTTCTTC
TRBJ2-5	NA	TRBD2	TRBV7-2	CASSLGSGGGQETQYF	TGTGCCAGCAGCTTAGGTAGCGGGGGGGGACAAGAGACCCAGTACTTC
TRBJ2-5	NA	NA	TRBV2	CASSEGRGQTQYF	TGTGCCAGCAGTGAGGGCAGGGGACAGACCCAGTACTTC
TRBJ1-5	NA	TRBD1	TRBV6-2/TRBV6-3	CASSTTGGNQPQHF	TGTGCCAGCAGCACCACAGGGGGCAATCAGCCCCAGCATTTT
TRBJ2-5	NA	NA	TRBV30	CAWTDKGLLQETQYF	TGTGCCTGGACGGACAAGGGACTCCTACAAGAGACCCAGTACTTC
TRBJ1-6	NA	TRBD1	TRBV7-2	CASSSEGTGGSPLHF	TGTGCCAGCAGCTCCGAGGGGACAGGGGGCTCGCCCCTCCACTTT
TRBJ2-7	NA	NA	TRBV19	CASSRAGATGSYEQYF	TGTGCCAGTAGCCGGGCGGGGGCCACCGGATCCTACGAGCAGTACTTC
TRBJ2-2	NA	NA	TRBV9	CASSVTQGWLTGELFF	TGTGCCAGCAGCGTAACGCAGGGGTGGCTCACCGGGGAGCTGTTTTTT
TRBJ2-1	NA	NA	TRBV4-2	CASSQVLGQGGNEQFF	TGTGCCAGCAGCCAAGTCCTCGGGCAGGGGGGTAATGAGCAGTTCTTC
TRBJ1-4	NA	NA	TRBV6-2/TRBV6-3	CASSFDLGAMATNEKLFF	TGTGCCAGCAGTTTCGATTTAGGGGCCATGGCAACTAATGAAAAACTGTTTTTT
TRBJ1-5	NA	NA	TRBV19	CASSRVGGVRGNQPQHF	TGTGCCAGTAGCCGTGTAGGGGGGGTGCGGGGCAATCAGCCCCAGCATTTT
TRBJ2-3	once	TRBD1	TRBV7-8	CASSGNRGPNRTDTQYF	TGTGCCAGCAGCGGGAACAGGGGGCCAAACCGCACAGATACGCAGTATTTT
TRBJ2-2	NA	TRBD1	TRBV7-3	CASSRQGAGELFF	TGTGCCAGCAGCCGACAGGGCGCCGGGGAGCTGTTTTTT
TRBJ1-5	NA	TRBD1	TRBV7-6	CASSLNTGDGQPQHF	TGTGCCAGCAGCTTAAATACAGGGGACGGTCAGCCCCAGCATTTT
TRBJ1-2	NA	TRBD1	TRBV30	CAWSEATGGGYGYTF	TGTGCCTGGAGTGAAGCGACAGGGGGCGGGTATGGCTACACCTTC
TRBJ1-1	NA	TRBD1	TRBV2	CANQDRLNTEAFF	TGTGCCAACCAGGACAGGTTGAACACTGAAGCTTTCTTT
TRBJ2-7	NA	TRBD1	TRBV29-1	CSVAKGTAYEQYF	TGCAGCGTTGCTAAGGGGACAGCCTACGAGCAGTACTTC
TRBJ2-7	NA	TRBD2	TRBV20-1	CSASPPGAGGEQYF	TGCAGTGCTAGTCCCCCGGGGGCGGGGGGCGAGCAGTACTTC
TRBJ1-5	once	NA	TRBV2	CASSENRVDQPQHF	TGTGCCAGCAGTGAAAACAGGGTCGATCAGCCCCAGCATTTT
TRBJ1-5	NA	TRBD1	TRBV14	CASSFAGQGGLNSNQPQHF	TGTGCCAGCAGTTTCGCGGGACAGGGAGGCCTGAATAGCAATCAGCCCCAGCATTTT
TRBJ2-7	few	NA	TRBV11-2	CASSLGTRTYEQYF	TGTGCCAGCAGCTTAGGGACAAGGACCTACGAGCAGTACTTC
TRBJ1-5	few	TRBD1	TRBV30	CAWGADRGNQPQHF	TGTGCCTGGGGCGCGGACAGGGGAAATCAGCCCCAGCATTTT
TRBJ1-2	NA	NA	TRBV3-1/TRBV3-2	CASSQDLQGWDGYTF	TGTGCCAGCAGCCAAGACCTACAGGGCTGGGATGGCTACACCTTC
TRBJ2-5	many	TRBD2	TRBV3-1/TRBV3-2	CASSQGLAVGETQYF	TGTGCCAGCAGCCAAGGACTAGCGGTCGGAGAGACCCAGTACTTC
TRBJ1-3	NA	NA	TRBV7-8	CASSFRSSGNTIYF	TGTGCCAGCAGCTTTCGCAGCTCTGGAAACACCATATATTTT
TRBJ1-2	NA	NA	TRBV5-1	CASSAHGGGYTF	TGCGCCAGCAGCGCCCACGGGGGTGGCTACACCTTC
TRBJ2-7	NA	TRBD1	TRBV6-5	CASSRRQGGYEQYF	TGTGCCAGCAGTCGCCGACAGGGGGGCTACGAGCAGTACTTC
TRBJ1-1	NA	NA	TRBV5-1	CASSFGGFGGTNTEAFF	TGCGCCAGCAGCTTTGGAGGGTTCGGGGGAACGAACACTGAAGCTTTCTTT
TRBJ1-5	few	NA	TRBV30	CAWKAENQPQHF	TGTGCCTGGAAGGCGGAGAATCAGCCCCAGCATTTT
TRBJ2-3	NA	TRBD1	TRBV5-1	CASSQFTGGTDTQYF	TGCGCCAGCAGCCAGTTTACAGGGGGCACAGATACGCAGTATTTT
TRBJ1-2	NA	NA	TRBV28	CASSSGGHGYTF	TGTGCCAGCAGCTCCGGCGGTCATGGCTACACCTTC
TRBJ2-4	NA	NA	TRBV6-5	CASSYDTSSIQNIQYF	TGTGCCAGCAGTTACGACACCTCGAGTATCCAAAACATTCAGTACTTC
TRBJ2-5	NA	TRBD2	TRBV10-3	CAIRGPGVAGVQETQYF	TGTGCCATCCGGGGACCGGGGGTAGCGGGGGTCCAAGAGACCCAGTACTTC
TRBJ1-4	NA	TRBD1	TRBV30	CAMDRGDEKLFF	TGTGCCATGGACAGGGGGGACGAAAAACTGTTTTTT
TRBJ2-3	NA	TRBD1	TRBV19	CASSATRDRATDTQYF	TGTGCCAGTAGCGCCACCCGGGACAGGGCCACAGATACGCAGTATTTT
TRBJ1-5	few	NA	TRBV12-3/TRBV12-4	CASSPRVSQPQHF	TGTGCCAGCAGCCCCAGGGTGTCTCAGCCCCAGCATTTT
TRBJ1-2	once	TRBD1	TRBV29-1	CSVVTGGDGYTF	TGCAGCGTCGTGACAGGGGGCGACGGCTACACCTTC